This T cell receptor (beta chain) was obtained from a study of blood T cells in healthy people across ages. A sample-barcoded 5' primer and a J-beta primer mix were used in a second PCR of roughly 7 to 12 cycles. One entry per CDR3 protein results from TCRdb running MiXCR on the 5' RACE reads. The sample contains around 1.5 million distinct CDR3 sequences, approximately 59% of which appear only once. Germline V lookup: CDR1 SGHTA, CDR2 FQGNSA. Deletions cut 5 bases from V and 4 bases from J, with 18 bases between. This CDR3 is 15 amino acids long. The sequence derives from a man aged 18 to 29 in good health. V usage is TRBV7-2 and J usage is TRBJ2-7; D might be TRBD1 (6 bases). The sample taken for sequencing was blood. The CDR3 loop reads CASSPTPGTQYEQYF. CDR3 in DNA: TGTGCCAGCAGCCCCACACCCGGGACACAGTACGAGCAGTACTTC.